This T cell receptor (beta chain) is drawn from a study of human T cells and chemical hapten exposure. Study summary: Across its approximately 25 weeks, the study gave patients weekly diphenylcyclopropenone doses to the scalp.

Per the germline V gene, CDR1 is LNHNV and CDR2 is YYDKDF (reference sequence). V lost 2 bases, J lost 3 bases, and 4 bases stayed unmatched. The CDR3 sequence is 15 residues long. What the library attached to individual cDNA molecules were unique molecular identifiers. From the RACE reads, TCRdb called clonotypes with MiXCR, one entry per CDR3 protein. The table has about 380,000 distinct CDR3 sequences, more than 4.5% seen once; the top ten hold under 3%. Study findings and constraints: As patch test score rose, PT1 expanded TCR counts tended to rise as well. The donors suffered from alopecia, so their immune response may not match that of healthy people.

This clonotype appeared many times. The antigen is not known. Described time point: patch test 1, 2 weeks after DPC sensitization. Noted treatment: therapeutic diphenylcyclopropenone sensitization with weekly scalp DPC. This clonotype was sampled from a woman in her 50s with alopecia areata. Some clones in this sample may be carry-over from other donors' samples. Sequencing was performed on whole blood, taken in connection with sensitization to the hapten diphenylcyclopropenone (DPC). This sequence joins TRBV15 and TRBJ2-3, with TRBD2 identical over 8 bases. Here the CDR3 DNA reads TGTGCCACCAGCAGACGAAGACTAGCGACAGATACGCAGTATTTT. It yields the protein CATSRRRLATDTQYF.